This T cell receptor (beta chain) was sequenced for a study of blood T cells in healthy people across ages. For the second PCR, which ran for 7 to 11 cycles, a sample-barcoded 5' primer and a J-beta primer mix were used. Using its own MiXCR run on the 5' RACE reads, TCRdb lists one record per CDR3 protein. The sample has 600,000 to 800,000 distinct CDR3 sequences, over 40% seen once. Donors were systemically healthy Caucasian individuals from Russia aged roughly 6 to 100 years. Sample: blood. This receptor was identified in a woman aged 80 or over in good health.

The CDR3 protein is CASSTGQGGNSPLHF. CDR3 DNA sequence: TGCGCCAGCAGCACGGGACAGGGGGGAAATTCACCCCTCCACTTT. V and J are TRBV5-1 and TRBJ1-6; 11 positions match TRBD1. J gave up 7 bases and V 4 bases, and 4 bases lay outside the gene matches. Germline-derived CDR1 and CDR2 are SGHRS and YFSETQ. The CDR3 extends over 15 amino acids.